This T cell receptor (beta chain) was identified during a study of cytomegalovirus exposure and HLA in healthy donors. Study-level information: Earlier, 90 million to 140 million unique TCR beta sequences were recovered from roughly 170 million T cells by an analysis.

The PCR ran on 60 Vbeta and 13 Jbeta primers. Sequencing used immunoSEQ multiplex PCR; TCRdb keeps in-frame clones, though not all of them. Among some 170,000 clones listed, roughly 80% were seen once. Trimming stripped 1 base from V and 6 bases from J, with 10 bases between. From germline, CDR1 is SGHTA and CDR2 FQGNSA. The CDR3 sequence is 13 residues long. This chain uses TRBV7-2 with TRBJ2-7, with D possibly being TRBD2 (5 bases). Sequenced input: PBMCs. The sequence was collected from a female donor in good health and CMV-seronegative. CDR3 amino acids: CASSLGGFREQYF. CDR3 in DNA: TGTGCCAGCAGCTTAGGAGGGTTTCGCGAGCAGTACTTC.